A single count supports the clone carrying this T cell receptor (beta chain). Per germline, CDR1 SQVTM and CDR2 ANQGSEA. The CDR3 loop spans 14 amino acids. V shed 2 bases, J shed 7 bases, and the junction held 5 bases outside the gene matches. Per the authors' pipeline: Counts of nucleated cells, estimated from reference gene primer amplification, were obtained. Libraries were prepared by immunoSEQ multiplex PCR; TCRdb keeps only in-frame clonotypes and omits some of them. V and J calls and clone size are those listed in that table; D and trimming were worked out from the DNA. The top ten hold about a tenth of the sample, which has some 260,000 clones, over 70% seen once. Seattle enrolled patients during active infection and tracked them longitudinally. The data are from a study of blood T cell repertoires in COVID-19. Study context: The samples span acute and convalescent COVID-19 from the United States, Italy and Spain. Nucleic acid was either cDNA or gDNA, and it came from T cells, B-cell-depleted T cells, or PBMCs.

The sample consisted of peripheral blood. The genes are TRBV29-1 and TRBJ1-4, with 9 bases that match TRBD1. The sequence was obtained from a woman between 65 and 79 years old with COVID-19, enrolled during active disease. The chain's CDR3 is CSVESGTGSEKLFF. The CDR3, as DNA: TGCAGCGTTGAATCCGGGACAGGGAGTGAAAAACTGTTTTTT.